One and the same sample provided the 32 T cell receptor beta chains below, sequenced in a study of patients and donors after allogeneic stem cell transplantation. TCRdb analysed the RT-PCR reads with MiXCR anew, one entry per CDR3 protein. This sample has hundreds of thousands of distinct CDR3 sequences, with approximately 14% found just once. The specimen was blood, either unsorted or a sorted T cell fraction (not recorded which). Source of these receptors: a human donor who was either an allogeneic HSCT recipient or a stem cell or donor lymphocyte infusion donor (not recorded which). It is not recorded whose cells these are; they may come from a transplant donor.

This clonotype has ten or more counts. The chain couples TRBV12-3 or TRBV12-4 to TRBJ2-5, with D tentatively TRBD1 (6 bases). The CDR3 contains 14 residues. V was trimmed by 6 bases and J by 5 bases, leaving 16 bases between them. DNA of the CDR3: TGTGCCAGCAGACAAGACAGGCCCGGGGAGACCCAGTACTTC. Amino acid sequence: CASRQDRPGETQYF.

This clonotype was counted between two and nine times. The gene calls are TRBV2 and TRBJ2-7, with D unclear. CDR3 length: 15 residues. Per the germline V gene, CDR1 is SNHLY and CDR2 is FYNNEI. The V end lost 5 bases, the J end lost 7 bases, and 21 bases lay between the germline ends. CDR3 sequence: CASSNLPTIGSEQYF. CDR3 coding DNA: TGTGCCAGCAGTAACCTCCCTACCATCGGGTCGGAGCAGTACTTC. The whole variable domain, filled in from reference TRBV2 and TRBJ2-7, reads EPEVTQTPSHQVTQMGQEVILRCVPISNHLYFYWYRQILGQKVEFLVSFYNNEISEKSEIFDDQFSVERPDGSNFTLKIRSTKLEDSAMYFCASSNLPTIGSEQYFGPGTRLTVT.

This clonotype was detected ten times or more. One end of the junction is discordant with germline, which a read error may explain. The CDR3 region is CATSDPGRTEAFF. Written as DNA, the CDR3 is TGTGCTACCAGTGACCCCGGACGGACTGAAGCTTTCTTT. This chain links TRBV24-1 with TRBJ1-1; no clear D gene. From germline, CDR1 is KGHDR and CDR2 SFDVKD. This CDR3 contains 13 residues.

This clonotype came up a few times. V is TRBV6-1 and J is TRBJ1-5; TRBD1 aligns across 8 bases. Germline CDR1 reads MNHNS; CDR2 reads SASEGT. The CDR3 loop spans 14 amino acids. With 1 base clipped from V and 7 bases from J, the junction kept 3 bases outside the gene matches. The CDR3 DNA reads TGTGCCAGCAGTGAAGGACAGGGGAGACAGCCCCAGCATTTT. Translating gives CASSEGQGRQPQHF.

The chain combines TRBV3-1 with TRBJ2-1; D tentatively fits TRBD1 or TRBD2 (6 bases each). The V and J ends lost 3 bases and 8 bases respectively, with 17 bases between them. Germline values: CDR1 LGHDT, CDR2 YNNKEL (reference sequence). The CDR3 length is 15 residues. The CDR3 region has the DNA TGTGCCAGCAGCCACGCCCCGGGGGCCCTGGATGAGCAGTTCTTC. Translating it yields CASSHAPGALDEQFF.

This clonotype was seen only a few times. This chain uses TRBV11-3 with TRBJ2-2; D not certain. This CDR3 is 12 amino acids long. Germline CDR1 reads SGHNT; CDR2 reads YENEEA. Trimming removed 1 base from V and 7 bases from J, with 4 bases in between. CDR3 coding DNA: TGTGCCAGCAGCTTAGTTTTCGGGGAGCTGTTTTTT. Residues: CASSLVFGELFF.

This clonotype was counted at least ten times. The chain uses TRBV6-5 and TRBJ1-3, with D possibly TRBD1 on 6 matching bases. This CDR3 has 14 amino acids. Germline CDR1 is MNHEY and CDR2 is SVGAGI. V dropped 4 bases and J dropped 4 bases, with 11 bases sitting between them. CDR3: CASSSGTQGNTIYF. The CDR3 bases are TGTGCCAGCAGTTCCGGGACACAAGGAAACACCATATATTTT.

This clonotype has more than one count but fewer than ten. This sequence joins TRBV7-9 and TRBJ2-5; unclear D gene. The CDR3 is 14 residues long. Germline lookup yields CDR1 SEHNR and CDR2 FQNEAQ (reference sequence). Trimming removed 0 bases at V and 5 bases at J, with 10 bases between. The DNA for the CDR3 is TGTGCCAGCAGCTTAGCTGTGGACCTGGAGACCCAGTACTTC. Amino acids: CASSLAVDLETQYF.

This clonotype has a count of ten or more. This chain connects TRBV10-3 to TRBJ1-5; D is ambiguous. Germline values: CDR1 ENHRY, CDR2 SYGVKD. This CDR3 comprises 14 residues. Trimming took off 8 bases at V and 3 bases at J, with 14 bases between the two ends. DNA of the CDR3: TGTGCCATCGGGCCGGGCATGGACAATCAGCCCCAGCATTTT. Amino acid sequence: CAIGPGMDNQPQHF.

Concerning this clonotype itself: Germline is not matched at one junction end, which may reflect a read error. The J gene is TRBJ2-5, the V gene TRBV5-1; TRBD2 matches 12 bases. CDR3 length equals 13 residues. Germline CDR1 is SGHRS and CDR2 is YFSETQ. The CDR3 bases are TGCGCCAGCAGCGTATCTAGCGGGGGGGCCCTATGCTTC. This encodes CASSVSSGGALCF. Combining the CDR3 with reference TRBV5-1 and TRBJ2-5 gives the whole variable domain KAGVTQTPRYLIKTRGQQVTLSCSPISGHRSVSWYQQTPGQGLQFLFEYFSETQRNKGNFPGRFSGRQFSNSRSEMNVSTLELGDSALYLCASSVSSGGALCFGPGTRLLVL.

V gene TRBV19 combines with J gene TRBJ2-3; TRBD1 matches 9 bases. Trimming at V came to 7 bases and at J to 4 bases, leaving 9 bases not matched to a gene. This CDR3 has 15 residues. The germline CDR1 and CDR2 sequences are LNHDA and SQIVND (reference sequence). This chain's CDR3 is CASNSGTGRADTQYF. The CDR3, as DNA: TGTGCCAGTAACTCCGGGACAGGGAGGGCAGATACGCAGTATTTT.

This clonotype was counted many times. This rearrangement joins TRBV9 to TRBJ1-3; D perhaps matches TRBD1 (6 bases). The CDR3 covers 15 residues. The germline gives CDR1 SGDLS, CDR2 YYNGEE. Trimming stripped 7 bases from V and 4 bases from J, with 18 bases between. The CDR3 loop is CASGFTGNSGNTIYF. In DNA form, the CDR3 reads TGTGCCAGCGGCTTTACAGGGAATTCAGGAAACACCATATATTTT.

The chain links TRBV7-2 to TRBJ2-2; D possibly matches TRBD1 or TRBD2 (5 bases each). The CDR3 loop spans 16 amino acids. CDR1 is SGHTA and CDR2 is FQGNSA in the germline V gene. Trimming stripped 5 bases from V and 4 bases from J, with 17 bases between. The CDR3 is CASSPAAGTRTGELFF. CDR3 in DNA: TGTGCCAGCAGCCCGGCTGCAGGGACCCGCACCGGGGAGCTGTTTTTT.

The rearrangement uses TRBV10-3 and TRBJ2-7; 9 nucleotides agree with TRBD2. There are 14 residues in the CDR3. CDR1 and CDR2 from the germline V gene are ENHRY and SYGVKD. V shed 7 bases and J 6 bases; nucleotides not matched to a gene: 10. The chain's CDR3 is CAIKAGAGGPEQYF. CDR3 bases: TGTGCCATCAAGGCAGGAGCGGGGGGCCCCGAGCAGTACTTC.

This clonotype was counted ten times or more. The rearrangement links TRBV5-1 to TRBJ1-1, with TRBD1 as a possible D gene (6 bases). V was shortened by 6 bases and J by 1 base, with 13 bases between the two germline ends. Germline CDR1 and CDR2: SGHRS and YFSETQ. This CDR3 is 14 amino acids long. This chain's CDR3 is CASMTGTTNTEAFF. The CDR3 nucleotides are TGCGCCAGCATGACCGGGACAACGAACACTGAAGCTTTCTTT.

There are many counts of this clonotype. This chain uses TRBV25-1 with TRBJ2-7; no reliable D call. V lost 3 bases to trimming and J lost 5 bases, with 20 bases between them. The CDR3 consists of 16 residues. Germline V gene data show CDR1 as MGHDK and CDR2 as SYGVNS. The CDR3 here is CASSDRNRPMYHEQYF. CDR3 in DNA: TGTGCCAGCAGTGACCGGAACCGACCTATGTACCACGAGCAGTACTTC.

This chain uses TRBV5-1 with TRBJ2-3; TRBD2 matches 7 bases. Germline CDR1 and CDR2: SGHRS and YFSETQ. V shed 3 bases, J shed 1 base, and the junction held 8 bases outside the gene matches. The CDR3 has 16 amino acids. The CDR3 spells CASSSGLVARTDTQYF. CDR3 nucleotides: TGCGCCAGCAGCTCCGGACTAGTAGCACGCACAGATACGCAGTATTTT.

The V gene is TRBV30, the J gene TRBJ1-6; 8 positions match TRBD1. V shed 7 bases and J 0 bases; nucleotides not matched to a gene: 5. The germline CDR1 and CDR2 sequences are GTSNPN and SVGIG (reference sequence). The CDR3 covers 15 residues. This CDR3 is CASRTGSSYNSPLHF. The DNA for the CDR3 is TGTGCCTCCCGGACAGGGAGCTCCTATAATTCACCCCTCCACTTT.

This rearrangement joins TRBV16 to TRBJ2-7, with D perhaps matching TRBD1 (6 bases). Trimming pared 0 bases from V and 2 bases from J, leaving 11 bases between. Germline-derived CDR1 and CDR2 are KGHSY and FQNENV. The CDR3 extends over 15 amino acids. DNA for the CDR3: TGTGCCAGCAGCCAATCCCGACAGGTGGCCTACGAGCAGTACTTC. Translating it yields CASSQSRQVAYEQYF.

This clonotype was observed at least ten times. The V call is TRBV4-3, the J call TRBJ1-4; D unresolved. The CDR3 runs to 15 residues. The V and J ends lost 0 bases and 4 bases respectively, with 9 bases between them. Germline loops: CDR1 LGHNA, CDR2 YSLEER. The CDR3, as DNA: TGCGCCAGCAGCCAAGAAGGGCGGCGTAATGAAAAACTGTTTTTT. Translation: CASSQEGRRNEKLFF.

This chain uses TRBV4-2 with TRBJ2-4, with 15 bases aligning to TRBD2. This CDR3 is 16 amino acids long. Germline V gene lookup returns CDR1 LGHNA and CDR2 YNFKEQ. The junction had 0 bases not matched to a gene; V was cut back by 6 bases and J by 0 bases. CDR3 DNA: TGTGCCAGCAGGGGACTAGCGGGGGGAGCCAAAAACATTCAGTACTTC. It is translated as CASRGLAGGAKNIQYF.

This clonotype has a handful of counts. The DNA of the CDR3 is TGTGCCAGCAGCCCCGGGGGGGGGGAGAGGAATACGCAGTATTTT. This translates into CASSPGGGERNTQYF. The chain recombines TRBV7-2 with TRBJ2-3, with 8 nucleotides matching TRBD2. V lost 5 bases, J lost 7 bases, and 11 bases stayed unmatched. CDR1 and CDR2 from the germline V gene are SGHTA and FQGNSA. CDR3 size: 15 residues. The full variable domain, rest sourced from reference TRBV7-2 and TRBJ2-3, is GAGVSQSPSNKVTEKGKDVELRCDPISGHTALYWYRQSLGQGLEFLIYFQGNSAPDKSGLPSDRFSAERTGGSVSTLTIQRTQQEDSAVYLCASSPGGGERNTQYFGPGTRLTVL.

This clonotype was observed many times. The chain links TRBV29-1 to TRBJ2-5; the D is unclear. The CDR3 is 10 residues long. The germline V and J ends were trimmed by 5 bases and 4 bases, with 5 bases remaining between them. The germline gives CDR1 SQVTM, CDR2 ANQGSEA. DNA of the CDR3: TGCAGCGTTTCCAGAGAGACCCAGTACTTC. Translated, it gives CSVSRETQYF.

The chain combines TRBV30 with TRBJ2-1; D is undetermined. The CDR3 is 11 amino acids. Per germline, CDR1 GTSNPN and CDR2 SVGIG (reference sequence). Trimming stripped 5 bases from V and 4 bases from J, with 6 bases between. This CDR3 reads CAWGLYNEQFF. CDR3 in DNA: TGTGCCTGGGGCCTTTACAATGAGCAGTTCTTC.

This clonotype was detected only a few times. The chain combines TRBV5-1 with TRBJ2-2, with no clear D. Germline-derived CDR1 and CDR2 are SGHRS and YFSETQ. The CDR3 runs 16 residues. V was shortened by 7 bases and J by 3 bases, with 19 bases between the two germline ends. The CDR3 DNA sequence: TGCGCCAGCCAGAGGAGCCTACGGGCCGACACCGGGGAGCTGTTTTTT. Amino acids: CASQRSLRADTGELFF. Drawing the rest from reference TRBV5-1 and TRBJ2-2, the complete variable domain is KAGVTQTPRYLIKTRGQQVTLSCSPISGHRSVSWYQQTPGQGLQFLFEYFSETQRNKGNFPGRFSGRQFSNSRSEMNVSTLELGDSALYLCASQRSLRADTGELFFGEGSRLTVL.

This clonotype has ten or more counts. V gene TRBV5-1 combines with J gene TRBJ1-5; 11 bases map to TRBD1. CDR1 is SGHRS, CDR2 YFSETQ, per germline. Trimming removed 4 bases from V and 3 bases from J; junction bases left unmatched: 9. The CDR3 is 17 residues long. The CDR3 DNA reads as TGCGCCAGCAGCCCCGGACAGGGGGCTAGTATCAATCAGCCCCAGCATTTT. Translated, it gives CASSPGQGASINQPQHF.

This rearrangement joins TRBV5-6 to TRBJ2-3; no clear D gene. There are 13 residues in the CDR3. From germline, CDR1 is SGHDT and CDR2 YYEEEE. Trimming pared 4 bases from V and 3 bases from J, leaving 9 bases between. CDR3 region: CASSPVGTDTQYF. CDR3 DNA: TGTGCCAGCAGCCCCGTTGGGACAGATACGCAGTATTTT.

Details on this clonotype: This may be a read error: a much more frequent sequence differs by one nucleotide. CDR3 bases: TGTGCCAGCAGTTTAAGGGGGTCCAAATATGGCTACACCTTC. Residues: CASSLRGSKYGYTF. The chain carries TRBV27 and TRBJ1-2; a possible D gene is TRBD1 (6 bases). With 2 bases removed from V and 5 bases from J, the gap between germline ends came to 12 bases. Germline V gene lookup returns CDR1 MNHEY and CDR2 SMNVEV (reference sequence). The CDR3 totals 14 residues.

The chain couples TRBV2 to TRBJ2-3; possible D gene TRBD2, 6 bases. The CDR3 length is 15 residues. The germline V gene has CDR1 SNHLY and CDR2 FYNNEI. The V and J ends lost 2 bases and 0 bases respectively, with 9 bases between them. This CDR3 reads CASSEKGLSTDTQYF. CDR3 nucleotides: TGTGCCAGCAGTGAAAAGGGACTGAGCACAGATACGCAGTATTTT.

The chain recombines TRBV12-3 or TRBV12-4 with TRBJ1-2; 9 bases line up with TRBD1. The ends lost 6 bases at V and 5 bases at J; junction bases unmatched: 7. The CDR3 spans 14 residues. The CDR3 sequence: CASREQGAGYGYTF. CDR3 nucleotides: TGTGCCAGCAGGGAACAGGGGGCGGGTTATGGCTACACCTTC.

V gene TRBV20-1 combines with J gene TRBJ2-4; D is perhaps TRBD2 (5 bases). CDR3 size: 16 residues. CDR1 and CDR2 from the germline V gene are DFQATT and SNEGSKA (reference sequence). Trimming stripped 3 bases from V and 1 base from J, with 16 bases between. The CDR3 DNA reads TGCAGTGCTAGTCCCACCGCAGGCGGGGCCAAAAACATTCAGTACTTC. It yields the protein CSASPTAGGAKNIQYF.

The chain uses TRBV20-1 and TRBJ2-3, with D possibly matching TRBD2 (6 bases). The CDR3 runs 11 residues. Deletions cut 7 bases from V and 2 bases from J, with 7 bases between. CDR1 and CDR2 from the germline V gene are DFQATT and SNEGSKA (reference sequence). CDR3 coding DNA: TGCAGTGGCGGGATCACAGATACGCAGTATTTT. This gives the protein CSGGITDTQYF.